The table lists the clone carrying this TCR beta chain with a few counts. TCRdb itself ran the 5' RACE reads through MiXCR, one entry per CDR3 protein. There are around 490,000 distinct CDR3 sequences in the sample; around 20% occur only once, and about 0.5% lies in the top ten. The CDR3 spans 16 residues. V lost 6 bases and J lost 8; bases outside the gene matches: 10. The data stem from a study of identical twins. The sample was also reused in another study, on yellow fever vaccine responses in identical twins.

The genes are TRBV12-3 or TRBV12-4 and TRBJ2-1, with 13 bases fitting TRBD2. This clonotype was sampled from a woman between 18 and 29 years old in good health. Source material: CD4+ T cells sorted from blood. CDR3 DNA: TGTGCCAGCAGGACAGGACTAGCGGGAGCTCCGGATGAGCAGTTCTTC. It yields the protein CASRTGLAGAPDEQFF.